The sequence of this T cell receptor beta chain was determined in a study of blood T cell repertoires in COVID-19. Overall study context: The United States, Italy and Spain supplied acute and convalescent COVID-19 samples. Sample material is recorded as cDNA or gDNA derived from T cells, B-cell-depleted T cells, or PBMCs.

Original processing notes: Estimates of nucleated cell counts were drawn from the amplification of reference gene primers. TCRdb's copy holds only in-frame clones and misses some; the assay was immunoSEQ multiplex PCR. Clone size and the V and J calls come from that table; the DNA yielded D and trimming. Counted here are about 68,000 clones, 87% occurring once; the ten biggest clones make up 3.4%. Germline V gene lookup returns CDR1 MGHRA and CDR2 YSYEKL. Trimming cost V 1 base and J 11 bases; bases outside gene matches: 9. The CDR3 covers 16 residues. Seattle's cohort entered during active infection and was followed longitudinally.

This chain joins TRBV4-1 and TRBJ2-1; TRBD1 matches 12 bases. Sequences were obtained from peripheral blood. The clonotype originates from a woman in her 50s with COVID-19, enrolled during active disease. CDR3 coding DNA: TGCGCCAGCAGCCAAGGCCGGGACAGGGGGCGGCCAAAGCAGTTCTTC. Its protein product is CASSQGRDRGRPKQFF.